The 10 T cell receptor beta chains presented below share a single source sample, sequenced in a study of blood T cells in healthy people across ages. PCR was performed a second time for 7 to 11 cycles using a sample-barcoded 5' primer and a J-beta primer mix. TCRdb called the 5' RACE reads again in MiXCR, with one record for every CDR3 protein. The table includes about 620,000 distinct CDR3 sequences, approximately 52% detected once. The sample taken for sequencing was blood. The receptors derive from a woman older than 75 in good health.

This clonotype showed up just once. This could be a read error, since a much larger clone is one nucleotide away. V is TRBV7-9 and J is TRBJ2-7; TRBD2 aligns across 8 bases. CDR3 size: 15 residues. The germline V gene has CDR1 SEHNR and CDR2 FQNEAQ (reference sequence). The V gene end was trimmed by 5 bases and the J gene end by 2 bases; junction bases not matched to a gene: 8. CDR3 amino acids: CASSIPAGATYEQYF. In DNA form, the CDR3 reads TGTGCCAGCAGCATCCCAGCGGGAGCTACCTACGAGCAGTACTTC.

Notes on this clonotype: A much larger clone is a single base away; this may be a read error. For the CDR3, the DNA is TGTACCAGCAGTTCCCGATTCAGAGCGGGACTCACAGATACGCAGTATTTT. Protein: CTSSSRFRAGLTDTQYF. The chain has TRBV27 and TRBJ2-3; TRBD2 agrees at 7 bases. The CDR3 is made up of 17 amino acids. From germline, CDR1 is MNHEY and CDR2 SMNVEV (reference sequence).

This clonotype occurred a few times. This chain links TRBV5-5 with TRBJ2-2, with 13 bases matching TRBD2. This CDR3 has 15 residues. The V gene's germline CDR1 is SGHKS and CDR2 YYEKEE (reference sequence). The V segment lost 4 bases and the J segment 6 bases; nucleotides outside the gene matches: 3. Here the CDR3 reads CASSRGTSGAGELFF. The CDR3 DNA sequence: TGTGCCAGCAGCCGAGGGACTAGCGGGGCCGGGGAGCTGTTTTTT. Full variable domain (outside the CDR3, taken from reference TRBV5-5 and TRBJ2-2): DAGVTQSPTHLIKTRGQQVTLRCSPISGHKSVSWYQQVLGQGPQFIFQYYEKEERGRGNFPDRFSARQFPNYSSELNVNALLLGDSALYLCASSRGTSGAGELFFGEGSRLTVL.

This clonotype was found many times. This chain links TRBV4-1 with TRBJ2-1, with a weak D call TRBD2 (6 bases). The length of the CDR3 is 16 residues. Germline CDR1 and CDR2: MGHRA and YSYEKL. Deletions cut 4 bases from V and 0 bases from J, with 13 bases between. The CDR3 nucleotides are TGCGCCAGCAGCCCTAGACTAGGGAGCTCCTACAATGAGCAGTTCTTC. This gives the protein CASSPRLGSSYNEQFF.

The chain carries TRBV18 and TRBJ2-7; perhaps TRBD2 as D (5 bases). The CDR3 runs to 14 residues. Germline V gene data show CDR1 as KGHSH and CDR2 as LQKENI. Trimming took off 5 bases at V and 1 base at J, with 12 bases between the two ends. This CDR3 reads CASSGGVGSYEQYF. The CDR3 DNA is TGTGCCAGCTCAGGAGGAGTAGGGTCCTACGAGCAGTACTTC.

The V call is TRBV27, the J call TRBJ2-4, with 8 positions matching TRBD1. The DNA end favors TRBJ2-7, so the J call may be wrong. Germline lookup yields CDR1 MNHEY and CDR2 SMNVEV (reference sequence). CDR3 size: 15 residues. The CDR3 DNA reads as TGTGCCAGCAGTACCGGGACAGGAAAAACCTACGAGCAGTACTTC. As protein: CASSTGTGKTYEQYF.

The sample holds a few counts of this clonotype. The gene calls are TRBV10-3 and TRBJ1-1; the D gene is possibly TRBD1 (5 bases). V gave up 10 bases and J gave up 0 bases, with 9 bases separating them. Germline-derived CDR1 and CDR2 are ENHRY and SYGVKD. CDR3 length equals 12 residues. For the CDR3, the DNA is TGTGCCACCAAGACAGTGAACACTGAAGCTTTCTTT. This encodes CATKTVNTEAFF.

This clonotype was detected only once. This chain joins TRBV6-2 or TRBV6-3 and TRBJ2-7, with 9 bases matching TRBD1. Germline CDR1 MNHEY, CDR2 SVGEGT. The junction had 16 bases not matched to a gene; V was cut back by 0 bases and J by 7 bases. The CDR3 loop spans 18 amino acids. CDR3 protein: CASSYSAYGTGKHNEQYF. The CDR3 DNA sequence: TGTGCCAGCAGTTACTCTGCATACGGGACAGGGAAACACAATGAGCAGTACTTC.

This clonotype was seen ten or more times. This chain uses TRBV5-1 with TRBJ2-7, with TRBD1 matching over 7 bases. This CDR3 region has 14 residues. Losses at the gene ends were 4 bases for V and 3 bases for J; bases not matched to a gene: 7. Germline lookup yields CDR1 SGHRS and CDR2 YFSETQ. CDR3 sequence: CASSQRQGVYEQYF. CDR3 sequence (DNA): TGCGCCAGCAGCCAAAGACAGGGCGTCTACGAGCAGTACTTC.

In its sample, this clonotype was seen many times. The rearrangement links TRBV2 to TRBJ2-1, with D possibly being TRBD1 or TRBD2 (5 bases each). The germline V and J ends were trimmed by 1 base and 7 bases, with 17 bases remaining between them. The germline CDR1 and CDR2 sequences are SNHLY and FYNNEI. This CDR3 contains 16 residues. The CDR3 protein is CASSEEGPLYPNEQFF. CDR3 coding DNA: TGTGCCAGCAGTGAAGAGGGACCACTATATCCTAATGAGCAGTTCTTC.